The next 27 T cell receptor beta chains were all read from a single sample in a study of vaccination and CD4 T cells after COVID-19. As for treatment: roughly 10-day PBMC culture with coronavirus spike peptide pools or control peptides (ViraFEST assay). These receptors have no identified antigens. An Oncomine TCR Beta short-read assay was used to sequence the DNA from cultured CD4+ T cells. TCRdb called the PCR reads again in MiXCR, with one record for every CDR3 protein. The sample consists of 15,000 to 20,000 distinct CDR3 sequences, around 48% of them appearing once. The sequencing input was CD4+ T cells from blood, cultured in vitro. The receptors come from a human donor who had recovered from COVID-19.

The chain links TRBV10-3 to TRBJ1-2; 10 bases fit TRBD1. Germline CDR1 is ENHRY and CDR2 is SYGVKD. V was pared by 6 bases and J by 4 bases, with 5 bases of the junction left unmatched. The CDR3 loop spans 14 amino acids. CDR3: CAIRGTGDFYGYTF. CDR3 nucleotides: TGTGCCATCAGGGGGACAGGGGACTTCTATGGCTACACCTTC.

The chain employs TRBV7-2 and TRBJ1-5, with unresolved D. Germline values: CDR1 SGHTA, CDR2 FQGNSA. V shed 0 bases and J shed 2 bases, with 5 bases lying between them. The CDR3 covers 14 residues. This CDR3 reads CASSLARGNQPQHF. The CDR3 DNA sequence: TGTGCCAGCAGCTTAGCGAGGGGCAATCAGCCCCAGCATTTT. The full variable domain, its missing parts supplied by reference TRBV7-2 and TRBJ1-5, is GAGVSQSPSNKVTEKGKDVELRCDPISGHTALYWYRQSLGQGLEFLIYFQGNSAPDKSGLPSDRFSAERTGGSVSTLTIQRTQQEDSAVYLCASSLARGNQPQHFGDGTRLSIL.

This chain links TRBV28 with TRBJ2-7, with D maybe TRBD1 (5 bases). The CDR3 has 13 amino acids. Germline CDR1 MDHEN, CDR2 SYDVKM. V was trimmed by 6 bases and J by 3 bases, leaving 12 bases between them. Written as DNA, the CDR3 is TGTGCCAGCAGGGGGCTGAGTCACTACGAGCAGTACTTC. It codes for CASRGLSHYEQYF.

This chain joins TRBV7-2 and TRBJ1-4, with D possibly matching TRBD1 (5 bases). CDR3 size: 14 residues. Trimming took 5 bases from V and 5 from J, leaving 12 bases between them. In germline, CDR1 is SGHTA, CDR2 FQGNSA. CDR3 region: CASSPGRGNEKLFF. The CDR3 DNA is TGTGCCAGCAGCCCCGGGAGGGGAAATGAAAAACTGTTTTTT.

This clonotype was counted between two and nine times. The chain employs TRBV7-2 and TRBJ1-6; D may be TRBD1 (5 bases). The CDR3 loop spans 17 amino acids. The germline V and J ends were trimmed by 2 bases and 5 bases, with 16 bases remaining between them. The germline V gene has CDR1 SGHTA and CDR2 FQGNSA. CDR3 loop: CASSLKRGGENNSPLHF. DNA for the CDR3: TGTGCCAGCAGCTTAAAGAGGGGCGGGGAAAATAATTCACCCCTCCACTTT.

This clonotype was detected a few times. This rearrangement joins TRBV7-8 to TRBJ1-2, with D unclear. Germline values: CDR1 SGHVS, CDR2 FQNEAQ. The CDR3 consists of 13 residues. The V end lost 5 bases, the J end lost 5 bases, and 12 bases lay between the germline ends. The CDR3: CASSRAGNYGYTF. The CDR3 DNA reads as TGTGCCAGCAGCCGGGCGGGGAATTATGGCTACACCTTC. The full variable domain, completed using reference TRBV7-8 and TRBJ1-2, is GAGVSQSPRYKVAKRGQDVALRCDPISGHVSLFWYQQALGQGPEFLTYFQNEAQLDKSGLPSDRFFAERPEGSVSTLKIQRTQQEDSAVYLCASSRAGNYGYTFGSGTRLTVV.

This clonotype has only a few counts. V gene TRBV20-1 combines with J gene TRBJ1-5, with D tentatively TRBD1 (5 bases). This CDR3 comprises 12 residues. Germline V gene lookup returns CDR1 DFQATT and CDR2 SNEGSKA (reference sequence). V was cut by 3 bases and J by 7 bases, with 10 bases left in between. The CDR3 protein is CSARQGEQPQHF. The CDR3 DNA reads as TGCAGTGCTAGGCAGGGAGAACAGCCCCAGCATTTT.

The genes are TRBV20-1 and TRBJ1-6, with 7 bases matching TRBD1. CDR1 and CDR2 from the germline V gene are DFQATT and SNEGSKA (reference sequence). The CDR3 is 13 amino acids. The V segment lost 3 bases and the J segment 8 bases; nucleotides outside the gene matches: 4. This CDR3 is CSASGQADSPLHF. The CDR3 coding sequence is TGCAGTGCTAGCGGACAGGCCGATTCACCCCTCCACTTT.

CDR3 in DNA: TGTGCCAGCAGTTACTCCGGAAAAAGCACAGATACGCAGTATTTT. Its protein product is CASSYSGKSTDTQYF. The chain is built from TRBV6-5 and TRBJ2-3; D gene uncertain. The CDR3 runs 15 residues. Germline-derived CDR1 and CDR2 are MNHEY and SVGAGI. V lost 0 bases and J lost 0, with 7 bases in between.

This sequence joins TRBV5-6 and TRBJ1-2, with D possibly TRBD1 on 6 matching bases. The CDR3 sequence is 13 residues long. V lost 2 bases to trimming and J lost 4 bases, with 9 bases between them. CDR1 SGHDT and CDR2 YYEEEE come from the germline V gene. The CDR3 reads CASSFQGPYGYTF. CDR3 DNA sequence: TGTGCCAGCAGCTTTCAGGGGCCCTATGGCTACACCTTC.

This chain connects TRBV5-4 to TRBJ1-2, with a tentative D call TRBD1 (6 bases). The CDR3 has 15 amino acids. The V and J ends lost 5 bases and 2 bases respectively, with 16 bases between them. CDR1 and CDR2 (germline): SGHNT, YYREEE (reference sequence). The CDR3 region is CASSFATGMNYGYTF. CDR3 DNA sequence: TGTGCCAGCAGTTTCGCTACAGGGATGAACTATGGCTACACCTTC.

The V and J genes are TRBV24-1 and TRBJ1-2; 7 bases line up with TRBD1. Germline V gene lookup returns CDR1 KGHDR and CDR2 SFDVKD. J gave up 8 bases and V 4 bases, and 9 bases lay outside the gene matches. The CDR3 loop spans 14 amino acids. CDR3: CATSESDRARGYTF. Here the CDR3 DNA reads TGTGCCACCAGTGAATCAGACAGGGCGAGGGGCTACACCTTC.

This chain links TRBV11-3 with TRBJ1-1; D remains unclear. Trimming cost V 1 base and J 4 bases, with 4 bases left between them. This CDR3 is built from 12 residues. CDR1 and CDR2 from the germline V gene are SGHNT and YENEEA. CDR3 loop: CASSLVSTEAFF. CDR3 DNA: TGTGCCAGCAGCTTAGTCAGCACTGAAGCTTTCTTT.

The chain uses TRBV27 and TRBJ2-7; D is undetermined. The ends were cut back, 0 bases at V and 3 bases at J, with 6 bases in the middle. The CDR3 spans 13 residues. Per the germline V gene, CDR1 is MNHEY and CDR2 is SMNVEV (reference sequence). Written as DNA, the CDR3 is TGTGCCAGCAGTTTATCCCGACGCTACGAGCAGTACTTC. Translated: CASSLSRRYEQYF.

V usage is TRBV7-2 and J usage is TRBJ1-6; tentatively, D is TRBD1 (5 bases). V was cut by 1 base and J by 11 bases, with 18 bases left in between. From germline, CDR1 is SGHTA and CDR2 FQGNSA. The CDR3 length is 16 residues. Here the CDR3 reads CASSLGQTLETPPLHF. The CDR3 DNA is TGTGCCAGCAGCTTAGGACAGACTCTAGAGACTCCACCCCTCCACTTT. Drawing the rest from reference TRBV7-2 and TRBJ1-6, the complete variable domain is GAGVSQSPSNKVTEKGKDVELRCDPISGHTALYWYRQSLGQGLEFLIYFQGNSAPDKSGLPSDRFSAERTGGSVSTLTIQRTQQEDSAVYLCASSLGQTLETPPLHFGNGTRLTVT.

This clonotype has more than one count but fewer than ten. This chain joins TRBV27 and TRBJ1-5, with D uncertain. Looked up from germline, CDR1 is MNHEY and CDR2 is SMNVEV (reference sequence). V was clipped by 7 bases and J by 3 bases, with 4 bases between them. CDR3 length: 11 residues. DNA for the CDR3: TGTGCCAGCACCTTCAATCAGCCCCAGCATTTT. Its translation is CASTFNQPQHF.

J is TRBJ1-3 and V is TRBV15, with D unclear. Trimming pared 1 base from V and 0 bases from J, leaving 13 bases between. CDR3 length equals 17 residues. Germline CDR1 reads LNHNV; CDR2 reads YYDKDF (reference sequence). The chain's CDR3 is CATSRVTADRSGNTIYF. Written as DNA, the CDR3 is TGTGCCACCAGCAGAGTGACGGCAGACCGCTCTGGAAACACCATATATTTT.

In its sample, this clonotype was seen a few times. CDR3 DNA: TGCAGTGCTAGAGATAGCGAAGCGGGAAAACTGTTTTTT. As protein: CSARDSEAGKLFF. The chain links TRBV20-1 to TRBJ1-4; the D is unclear. The V end was cut by 0 bases, the J end by 10 bases, with 12 bases between. Germline CDR1 and CDR2: DFQATT and SNEGSKA (reference sequence). The CDR3 runs to 13 residues.

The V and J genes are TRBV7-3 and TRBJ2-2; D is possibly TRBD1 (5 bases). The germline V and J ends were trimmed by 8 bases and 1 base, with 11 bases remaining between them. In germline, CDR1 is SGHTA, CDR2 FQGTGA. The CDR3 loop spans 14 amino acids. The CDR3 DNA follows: TGTGCCAGCTCGCCCCAGGGGAACACCGGGGAGCTGTTTTTT. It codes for CASSPQGNTGELFF.

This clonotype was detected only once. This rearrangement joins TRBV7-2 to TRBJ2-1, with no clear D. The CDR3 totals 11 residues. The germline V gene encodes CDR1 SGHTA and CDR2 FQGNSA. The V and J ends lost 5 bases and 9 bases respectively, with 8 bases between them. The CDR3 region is CASSPSSEQFF. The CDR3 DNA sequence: TGTGCCAGCAGCCCGTCCAGTGAGCAGTTCTTC.

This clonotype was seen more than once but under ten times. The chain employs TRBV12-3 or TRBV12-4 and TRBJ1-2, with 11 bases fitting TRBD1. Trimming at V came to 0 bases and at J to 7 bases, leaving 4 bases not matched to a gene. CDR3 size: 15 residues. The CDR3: CASSLAGQGAGGYTF. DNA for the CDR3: TGTGCCAGCAGTTTAGCCGGACAGGGGGCGGGTGGCTACACCTTC.

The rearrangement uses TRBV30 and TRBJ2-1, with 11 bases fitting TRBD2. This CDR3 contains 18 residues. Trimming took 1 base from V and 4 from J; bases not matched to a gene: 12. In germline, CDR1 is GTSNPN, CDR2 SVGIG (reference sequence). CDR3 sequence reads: CAWSGGTVTSGSYNEQFF. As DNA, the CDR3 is TGTGCCTGGAGTGGCGGGACAGTTACTAGCGGGAGTTACAATGAGCAGTTCTTC.

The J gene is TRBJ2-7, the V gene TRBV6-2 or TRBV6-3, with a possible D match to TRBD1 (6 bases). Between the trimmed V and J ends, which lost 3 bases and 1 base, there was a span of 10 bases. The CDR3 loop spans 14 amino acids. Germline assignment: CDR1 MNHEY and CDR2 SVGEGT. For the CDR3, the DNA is TGTGCCAGCAGTTATCAGGGGCCTTCCTACGAGCAGTACTTC. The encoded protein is CASSYQGPSYEQYF.

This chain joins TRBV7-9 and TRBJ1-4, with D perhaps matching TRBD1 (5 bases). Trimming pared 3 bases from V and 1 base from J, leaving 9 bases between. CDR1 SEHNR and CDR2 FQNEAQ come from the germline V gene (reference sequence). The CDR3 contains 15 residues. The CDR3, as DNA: TGTGCCAGCAGCTTGACAGAGCGAACTAATGAAAAACTGTTTTTT. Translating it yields CASSLTERTNEKLFF. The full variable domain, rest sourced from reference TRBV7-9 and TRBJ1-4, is DTGVSQNPRHKITKRGQNVTFRCDPISEHNRLYWYRQTLGQGPEFLTYFQNEAQLEKSRLLSDRFSAERPKGSFSTLEIQRTEQGDSAMYLCASSLTERTNEKLFFGSGTQLSVL.

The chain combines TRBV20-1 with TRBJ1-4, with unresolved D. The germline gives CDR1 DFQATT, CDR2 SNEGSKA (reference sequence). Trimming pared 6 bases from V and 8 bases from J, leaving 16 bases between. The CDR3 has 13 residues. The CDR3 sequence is CSAPRTLEEKLFF. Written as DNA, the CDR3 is TGCAGTGCCCCGAGGACTTTAGAGGAAAAACTGTTTTTT.

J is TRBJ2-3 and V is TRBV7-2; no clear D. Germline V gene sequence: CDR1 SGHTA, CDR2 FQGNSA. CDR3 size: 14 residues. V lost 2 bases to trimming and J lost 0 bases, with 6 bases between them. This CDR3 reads CASSLIGSTDTQYF. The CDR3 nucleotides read TGTGCCAGCAGCTTAATCGGGAGCACAGATACGCAGTATTTT.

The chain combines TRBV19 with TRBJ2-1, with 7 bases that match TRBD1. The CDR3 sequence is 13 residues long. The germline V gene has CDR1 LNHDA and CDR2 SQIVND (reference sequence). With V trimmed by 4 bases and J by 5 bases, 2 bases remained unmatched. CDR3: CASSKDRHNEQFF. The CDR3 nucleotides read TGTGCCAGTAGTAAGGACAGGCACAATGAGCAGTTCTTC.